The 27 T cell receptor beta chains presented below share a single source sample, sequenced in a study of T cells in Graves' hyperthyroidism and ophthalmopathy. Amplified regions were TCR beta CDR3 sequences from RNA transcripts. The HTBI primer set served for first-round RT-PCR of the TCR CDR3. TCRdb itself ran the multiplex PCR reads through MiXCR, one entry per CDR3 protein. The table shows roughly 560,000 distinct CDR3 sequences, with approximately 15% occurring only once. Sequenced material: blood. The source of these receptors is a woman aged 40-49 years with Graves' ophthalmopathy.

This clonotype showed up many times. This chain connects TRBV29-1 to TRBJ1-2; 11 bases map to TRBD1. Germline CDR1 SQVTM, CDR2 ANQGSEA. The trim removed 7 bases at V and 2 bases at J, leaving 6 bases unmatched. The CDR3 is 14 amino acids. This chain's CDR3 is CSATGQGVNYGYTF. The DNA for the CDR3 is TGCAGCGCTACGGGACAGGGGGTCAACTATGGCTACACCTTC.

The V call is TRBV20-1, the J call TRBJ2-7, with 8 bases lining up with TRBD2. The CDR3 totals 18 residues. Germline values: CDR1 DFQATT, CDR2 SNEGSKA (reference sequence). V trimming: 0 bases; J trimming: 3 bases; junction bases outside the gene matches: 16. The CDR3 bases are TGCAGTGCTAGAGATCTTAGGAGCTTTGGGAGCGGGAGCTACGAGCAGTACTTC. This codes for CSARDLRSFGSGSYEQYF.

This clonotype appeared many times. The genes are TRBV7-2 and TRBJ1-2, with a possible D match to TRBD1 (6 bases). The CDR3 loop spans 16 amino acids. V was trimmed by 0 bases and J by 2 bases, leaving 13 bases between them. CDR1 SGHTA and CDR2 FQGNSA come from the germline V gene. The CDR3 sequence: CASSLASGHGNYGYTF. DNA for the CDR3: TGTGCCAGCAGCTTAGCCTCGGGACACGGAAACTATGGCTACACCTTC.

This clonotype was recorded many times. This sequence joins TRBV7-2 and TRBJ1-5, with no clear D. The CDR3 sequence is 13 residues long. Germline lookup yields CDR1 SGHTA and CDR2 FQGNSA. V was trimmed by 1 base and J by 8 bases, leaving 9 bases between them. CDR3 coding DNA: TGTGCCAGCAGCTTAGGGCCCGGGGAGCCCCAGCATTTT. Residues: CASSLGPGEPQHF.

The genes are TRBV25-1 and TRBJ2-7; D gene unclear. Germline-derived CDR1 and CDR2 are MGHDK and SYGVNS. This CDR3 is built from 14 residues. The V gene lost 5 bases and the J gene lost 4 bases, with 15 bases spanning the gap. In DNA form, the CDR3 reads TGTGCCAGCAGTCGGTACGATAATTGGTACGAGCAGTACTTC. As protein: CASSRYDNWYEQYF.

Comment on this clonotype: Given the absence of the conserved phenylalanine or tryptophan at the CDR3 end, a read error is likely. The rearrangement links TRBV30 to TRBJ1-3; D unresolved. Trimming took 4 bases from V and 1 from J, leaving 11 bases between them. The CDR3 totals 14 residues. CDR1 and CDR2 (germline): GTSNPN, SVGIG (reference sequence). The CDR3 sequence is CAWNLGRSGNTIYL. CDR3 sequence (DNA): TGTGCCTGGAACTTGGGGAGATCTGGAAACACCATATATCTT.

This clonotype showed up just a few times. Relative to the germline gene, one junction end is altered; a read error may explain this. This chain uses TRBV20-1 with TRBJ2-4, with D possibly matching TRBD2 (6 bases). This CDR3 is built from 21 residues. Per germline, CDR1 DFQATT and CDR2 SNEGSKA (reference sequence). CDR3 sequence reads: CSASEPLSREIGIGTKNIQCF. CDR3 nucleotide sequence: TGCAGTGCTAGCGAACCCCTATCTCGGGAGATCGGGATTGGGACCAAAAACATTCAGTGCTTC.

This clonotype was seen at least ten times. The chain joins TRBV27 to TRBJ1-2, with TRBD1 matching over 7 bases. Trimming removed 5 bases from V and 2 bases from J; junction bases left unmatched: 17. This CDR3 contains 18 residues. Germline V gene data show CDR1 as MNHEY and CDR2 as SMNVEV (reference sequence). In DNA form, the CDR3 reads TGTGCCAGCAGTGTTTATTCTGGAACAGGGGTAGTAAACTATGGCTACACCTTC. It encodes CASSVYSGTGVVNYGYTF.

V usage is TRBV19 and J usage is TRBJ2-2; 7 bases match TRBD1. This CDR3 comprises 15 residues. With 3 bases clipped from V and 3 bases from J, the junction kept 4 bases outside the gene matches. The germline gives CDR1 LNHDA, CDR2 SQIVND (reference sequence). CDR3 region: CASSIWTGDTGELFF. CDR3 coding DNA: TGTGCCAGTAGTATTTGGACAGGAGACACCGGGGAGCTGTTTTTT.

The chain employs TRBV12-3 or TRBV12-4 and TRBJ2-5, with 7 positions matching TRBD1. Losses at the gene ends were 3 bases for V and 3 bases for J; bases not matched to a gene: 7. The CDR3 is 15 amino acids. The CDR3, as DNA: TGTGCCAGCAGTTTGTACAGGGGTTGGGAAGAGACCCAGTACTTC. Amino acids: CASSLYRGWEETQYF.

This clonotype occurred a few times. The J gene is TRBJ1-1, the V gene TRBV12-3 or TRBV12-4; 11 nucleotides line up with TRBD1. J gave up 5 bases and V 7 bases, and 6 bases lay outside the gene matches. The CDR3 is 14 amino acids. The CDR3 protein is CASNPGDRGTEAFF. The CDR3, as DNA: TGTGCCAGCAATCCCGGGGACAGGGGGACTGAAGCTTTCTTT.

This clonotype was counted many times. The chain is built from TRBV7-2 and TRBJ1-2, with TRBD1 as a possible D gene (5 bases). Germline assignment: CDR1 SGHTA and CDR2 FQGNSA. Trimming pared 5 bases from V and 3 bases from J, leaving 16 bases between. The CDR3 loop spans 15 amino acids. The CDR3 reads CASSQSRGEDYGYTF. CDR3 sequence (DNA): TGTGCCAGCAGCCAGTCACGGGGCGAGGACTATGGCTACACCTTC.

This clonotype was detected ten times or more. This sequence joins TRBV6-5 and TRBJ2-7; a weak D match, TRBD1 (6 bases). With 7 bases removed from V and 2 bases from J, the gap between germline ends came to 15 bases. There are 14 residues in the CDR3. Germline V lookup: CDR1 MNHEY, CDR2 SVGAGI. This CDR3 reads CASTQDSAAYEQYF. The CDR3 region has the DNA TGTGCCAGCACCCAGGACAGCGCCGCCTACGAGCAGTACTTC.

This clonotype was counted at least ten times. This rearrangement joins TRBV10-3 to TRBJ1-5; 7 positions agree with TRBD1. The CDR3 totals 13 residues. Per the germline V gene, CDR1 is ENHRY and CDR2 is SYGVKD. Germline trimming cut 10 bases from V and 4 bases from J; bases unmatched to any gene: 7. In DNA, the CDR3 is TGTGCCACCGCCTCGGACAGGAATCAGCCCCAGCATTTT. Encoded protein: CATASDRNQPQHF.

This clonotype was counted ten times or more. V usage is TRBV7-2 and J usage is TRBJ2-5, with 7 bases fitting TRBD2. The CDR3 contains 14 residues. Germline V gives CDR1 SGHTA, CDR2 FQGNSA. After removal of 1 base from V and 3 bases from J, the junction contained 2 bases not matched to a gene. CDR3 loop: CASSLGAGEETQYF. In nucleotides, the CDR3 is TGTGCCAGCAGCTTAGGCGCGGGAGAAGAGACCCAGTACTTC.

This chain joins TRBV7-9 and TRBJ1-3, with D maybe TRBD1 (6 bases). Trimming cost V 4 bases and J 2 bases, with 12 bases left between them. Germline CDR1 is SEHNR and CDR2 is FQNEAQ (reference sequence). CDR3 length equals 15 residues. CDR3: CASSSVRGAGNTIYF. The CDR3 region has the DNA TGTGCCAGCAGCTCGGTCAGGGGCGCTGGAAACACCATATATTTT. Variable domain in full (rest from reference TRBV7-9 and TRBJ1-3): DTGVSQNPRHKITKRGQNVTFRCDPISEHNRLYWYRQTLGQGPEFLTYFQNEAQLEKSRLLSDRFSAERPKGSFSTLEIQRTEQGDSAMYLCASSSVRGAGNTIYFGEGSWLTVV.

The CDR3 here is CSATLAGVSYEQYF. CDR3 DNA sequence: TGCAGTGCGACACTAGCGGGAGTATCCTACGAGCAGTACTTC. The chain combines TRBV20-1 with TRBJ2-7; TRBD2 aligns across 11 bases. The CDR3 is 14 amino acids. V was pared by 6 bases and J by 1 base, with 5 bases of the junction left unmatched. Germline loops: CDR1 DFQATT, CDR2 SNEGSKA (reference sequence).

This clonotype was counted many times. This sequence joins TRBV25-1 and TRBJ2-7, with TRBD2 matching over 11 bases. Looked up from germline, CDR1 is MGHDK and CDR2 is SYGVNS. The trim removed 5 bases at V and 2 bases at J, leaving 5 bases unmatched. CDR3 length: 15 residues. In DNA, the CDR3 is TGTGCCAGCAGTAGTAGCGGGAGGGGTACCTACGAGCAGTACTTC. Protein sequence: CASSSSGRGTYEQYF.

The chain joins TRBV6-5 to TRBJ1-1; D perhaps matches TRBD1 (5 bases). CDR1 and CDR2 from the germline V gene are MNHEY and SVGAGI. CDR3 size: 14 residues. V was cut by 4 bases and J by 6 bases, with 15 bases left in between. CDR3 region: CASSSDWGVAEAFF. The CDR3 nucleotides are TGTGCCAGCAGTTCCGATTGGGGCGTCGCTGAAGCTTTCTTT.

This clonotype has a handful of counts. One end of the junction is discordant with germline, which a read error may explain. This chain connects TRBV5-6 to TRBJ2-3; 8 bases line up with TRBD1. The CDR3 totals 15 residues. The germline V gene has CDR1 SGHDT and CDR2 YYEEEE. The CDR3 protein is CASILGRGLTDTQYF. CDR3 DNA: TGTGCCAGCATCTTGGGCAGGGGGCTCACAGATACGCAGTATTTT.

This clonotype was seen many times. The gene calls are TRBV28 and TRBJ2-2; a weak D match, TRBD2 (6 bases). This CDR3 is 15 amino acids long. The V end lost 2 bases, the J end lost 6 bases, and 13 bases lay between the germline ends. CDR1 and CDR2 (germline): MDHEN, SYDVKM. In DNA form, the CDR3 reads TGTGCCAGCAGTTTAATAGGACTAAATTCCGGGGAGCTGTTTTTT. Its translation: CASSLIGLNSGELFF.

On this clonotype: Just one base apart from a much larger clone, this may be a read error. CDR3 in DNA: TGTGCCAGCTCACCAGGGAGTCAGAGTCCCGAGCAGTACTTC. This encodes CASSPGSQSPEQYF. The rearrangement links TRBV18 to TRBJ2-7; weak D call: TRBD2 (5 bases). V was clipped by 2 bases and J by 6 bases, with 14 bases between them. The CDR3 has 14 residues. CDR1 KGHSH and CDR2 LQKENI come from the germline V gene.

This clonotype has a count of ten or more. The V call is TRBV6-2 or TRBV6-3, the J call TRBJ2-2, with a tentative D call TRBD2 (6 bases). CDR3 length: 15 residues. V was cut by 7 bases and J by 6 bases, with 18 bases left in between. Looked up from germline, CDR1 is MNHEY and CDR2 is SVGEGT. The DNA for the CDR3 is TGTGCCAGCACTGCAGTGAGGACTATGTCCGGGGAGCTGTTTTTT. It is translated as CASTAVRTMSGELFF.

This clonotype was seen many times. V usage is TRBV7-9 and J usage is TRBJ1-2; 8 bases line up with TRBD1. The V and J ends lost 5 bases and 2 bases, in that order; junction bases with no gene match: 4. This CDR3 contains 14 residues. In germline, CDR1 is SEHNR, CDR2 FQNEAQ (reference sequence). The DNA of the CDR3 is TGTGCCAGCAGCACCCGGACAGGGAACTATGGCTACACCTTC. Its protein product is CASSTRTGNYGYTF.

In this sample, this clonotype turned up a few times. The CDR3 region has the DNA TGTGCCAGCAGCGTAGGGGTCCCAGACACCGGGGAGCTGTTTTTT. Translating it yields CASSVGVPDTGELFF. The chain combines TRBV9 with TRBJ2-2, with unresolved D. V was shortened by 0 bases and J by 3 bases, with 9 bases between the two germline ends. Germline assignment: CDR1 SGDLS and CDR2 YYNGEE. The CDR3 is 15 amino acids.

This clonotype was seen ten or more times. The CDR3: CASSTGGTGANYGYTF. DNA for the CDR3: TGTGCCAGCAGTACCGGAGGGACAGGGGCTAACTATGGCTACACCTTC. The V call is TRBV28, the J call TRBJ1-2; 10 bases map to TRBD1. V lost 5 bases and J lost 0; bases outside the gene matches: 6. CDR1 MDHEN and CDR2 SYDVKM come from the germline V gene. CDR3 length equals 16 residues.

This clonotype was picked up many times. The chain combines TRBV6-2 or TRBV6-3 with TRBJ2-2; 7 bases match TRBD1. The CDR3 contains 14 residues. Looked up from germline, CDR1 is MNHEY and CDR2 is SVGEGT. Losses at the gene ends were 2 bases for V and 6 bases for J; bases not matched to a gene: 3. CDR3 in DNA: TGTGCCAGCAGTTACGACAGGGTGTCCGGGGAGCTGTTTTTT. Its translation: CASSYDRVSGELFF.